These 20 T cell receptor beta chains share one sample of origin, sequenced in a study of blood T cell repertoires in COVID-19 (TCRdb year 2020). Preparation of the library involved the immunoSEQ multiplex PCR assay. TCRdb re-hosts the immuneACCESS table, in-frame sequences only. Its copies lack some clones; in the studies checked, an unresolved V gene accounts for under half of them, and the cause for the rest is not known. The sample contains approximately 160,000 clones, around three quarters of them found a single time. The ten largest clones capture around 8.1% of the sample. Sequenced material: peripheral blood. These receptors originate from a man between 60 and 75 years old with acute or convalescent COVID-19.

The rearrangement joins TRBV9 to TRBJ1-1; 8 bases match TRBD1. After removal of 4 bases from V and 1 base from J, the junction contained 6 bases not matched to a gene. This CDR3 region has 15 residues. Germline CDR1 is SGDLS and CDR2 is YYNGEE. As DNA, the CDR3 is TGTGCCAGCAGCCAAAGACAGGGGCCGAACACTGAAGCTTTCTTT. It yields the protein CASSQRQGPNTEAFF.

V gene TRBV19 combines with J gene TRBJ2-5, with 7 positions matching TRBD2. This CDR3 is 14 amino acids long. The germline gives CDR1 LNHDA, CDR2 SQIVND (reference sequence). V shed 4 bases and J 10 bases; nucleotides not matched to a gene: 12. The chain's CDR3 is CASSTGTRGGVQYF. CDR3 coding DNA: TGTGCCAGTAGTACCGGGACTCGGGGAGGGGTCCAGTACTTC.

The gene calls are TRBV27 and TRBJ2-7; 7 bases align to TRBD1. This CDR3 spans 14 amino acids. In germline, CDR1 is MNHEY, CDR2 SMNVEV (reference sequence). The V and J ends lost 6 bases and 0 bases, in that order; junction bases with no gene match: 5. CDR3 sequence: CASSPWTGSYEQYF. CDR3 DNA: TGTGCCAGCAGCCCCTGGACAGGCTCCTACGAGCAGTACTTC.

As concerns this clone: Germline and junction disagree at one end, which may indicate a read error. The chain joins TRBV5-6 to TRBJ1-2; 9 bases align to TRBD1. Germline CDR1 and CDR2: SGHDT and YYEEEE. The CDR3 covers 13 residues. For the CDR3, the DNA is TGTGCCAGCAGCTCCTCCTACGGACAGGGGTGCGCCTTC. This encodes CASSSSYGQGCAF.

J is TRBJ2-7 and V is TRBV3-1 (or the pseudogene TRBV3-2); D ambiguous. This CDR3 comprises 13 residues. V lost 1 base, J lost 2 bases, and 6 bases lay in between. The germline V gene has CDR1 LGHDT and CDR2 YNNKEL (reference sequence). The CDR3 is CASSQGGPYEQYF. CDR3 coding DNA: TGTGCCAGCAGCCAAGGTGGCCCCTACGAGCAGTACTTC.

For the CDR3, the DNA is TGTGCCAGCAGCTCGACAAGGACTCCTAGCACCGGGGAGCTGTTTTTT. Translated: CASSSTRTPSTGELFF. The chain has TRBV7-8 and TRBJ2-2; maybe TRBD2 (5 bases). V lost 4 bases, J lost 4 bases, and 16 bases lay in between. The CDR3 is 16 residues long. CDR1 is SGHVS, CDR2 FQNEAQ, per germline.

V and J are TRBV2 and TRBJ1-1, with TRBD1 matching over 9 bases. Germline-derived CDR1 and CDR2 are SNHLY and FYNNEI. With V trimmed by 6 bases and J by 1 base, 6 bases remained unmatched. This CDR3 region has 15 residues. The CDR3 sequence is CASRPGQGRNTEAFF. The CDR3 DNA sequence: TGTGCCAGCAGGCCTGGACAGGGGAGGAACACTGAAGCTTTCTTT.

This chain links TRBV10-2 with TRBJ2-7; D remains unclear. This CDR3 has 12 residues. Germline V gene sequence: CDR1 WSHSY, CDR2 SAAADI. Trimming left V 4 bases short and J 4 bases short, with 8 bases between. The CDR3 nucleotides read TGCGCCAGCAGTGGAAACAGTTACGAGCAGTACTTC. Translating it yields CASSGNSYEQYF.

The chain uses TRBV5-5 and TRBJ2-5, with 10 bases fitting TRBD1. This CDR3 has 16 amino acids. V was pared by 7 bases and J by 5 bases, with 14 bases of the junction left unmatched. The germline V gene has CDR1 SGHKS and CDR2 YYEKEE (reference sequence). The CDR3: CASFKSGTGEGETQYF. CDR3 bases: TGTGCCAGCTTCAAAAGCGGGACAGGGGAGGGGGAGACCCAGTACTTC.

The rearrangement links TRBV7-3 to TRBJ2-1; 9 bases line up with TRBD1. The ends lost 8 bases at V and 10 bases at J; junction bases unmatched: 15. The CDR3 is made up of 15 amino acids. The germline gives CDR1 SGHTA, CDR2 FQGTGA. CDR3: CASGEGTGTRREQFF. As DNA, the CDR3 is TGTGCCAGCGGGGAGGGGACAGGGACAAGGAGGGAGCAGTTCTTC.

The chain combines TRBV2 with TRBJ2-1; TRBD1 matches 7 bases. Germline CDR1 and CDR2: SNHLY and FYNNEI. Trimming took 4 bases from V and 14 from J; bases not matched to a gene: 5. CDR3 size: 11 residues. The CDR3 reads CASSVDREKFF. The CDR3 DNA reads TGTGCCAGCAGTGTAGACAGGGAAAAGTTCTTC.

This chain links TRBV7-3 with TRBJ1-6, with D perhaps matching TRBD1 (6 bases). The CDR3 is made up of 14 amino acids. Germline V gene data show CDR1 as SGHTA and CDR2 as FQGTGA. Trimming removed 1 base at V and 10 bases at J, with 11 bases between. For the CDR3, the DNA is TGTGCCAGCAGCTTAATGGGGGCTGGGTCACCCCTCCACTTT. This sequence encodes CASSLMGAGSPLHF.

The CDR3 nucleotides are TGTGCCAGCAGTTTATCGGGAGGTGGCTACACCTTC. This encodes CASSLSGGGYTF. The rearrangement links TRBV28 to TRBJ1-2, with unresolved D. Germline loops: CDR1 MDHEN, CDR2 SYDVKM. The CDR3 loop spans 12 amino acids. V was trimmed by 1 base and J by 7 bases, leaving 7 bases between them.

In its sample, this clone was seen once. The rearrangement uses TRBV5-1 and TRBJ2-3; maybe TRBD1 (5 bases). This CDR3 region has 14 residues. Germline V CDR1 and CDR2: SGHRS, YFSETQ. V gave up 3 bases and J gave up 2 bases, with 10 bases separating them. The CDR3 loop is CASSWGDNTDTQYF. CDR3 nucleotide sequence: TGCGCCAGCAGCTGGGGCGACAACACAGATACGCAGTATTTT.

The chain carries TRBV11-2 and TRBJ1-1, with 7 bases identical to TRBD1. The V gene's germline CDR1 is SGHAT and CDR2 FQNNGV. There are 13 residues in the CDR3. Trimming at V came to 6 bases and at J to 4 bases, leaving 5 bases not matched to a gene. This CDR3 reads CASRLTGTTEAFF. CDR3 nucleotides: TGTGCCAGCAGGTTGACAGGGACCACTGAAGCTTTCTTT.

The genes are TRBV15 and TRBJ2-1; D uncertain. CDR3 length: 12 amino acids. Germline V gives CDR1 LNHNV, CDR2 YYDKDF (reference sequence). Trimming left V 3 bases short and J 6 bases short, with 6 bases between. CDR3 loop: CATSRASNEQFF. DNA of the CDR3: TGTGCCACCAGCAGGGCTAGCAATGAGCAGTTCTTC. The full variable domain, its missing parts supplied by reference TRBV15 and TRBJ2-1, is DAMVIQNPRYQVTQFGKPVTLSCSQTLNHNVMYWYQQKSSQAPKLLFHYYDKDFNNEADTPDNFQSRRPNTSFCFLDIRSPGLGDTAMYLCATSRASNEQFFGPGTRLTVL.

The J gene is TRBJ1-1, the V gene TRBV7-2; D ambiguous. The length of the CDR3 is 14 residues. CDR1 is SGHTA, CDR2 FQGNSA, per germline. Deletions cut 1 base from V and 0 bases from J, with 6 bases between. The CDR3 sequence: CASSLGNMNTEAFF. Here the CDR3 DNA reads TGTGCCAGCAGCTTAGGAAACATGAACACTGAAGCTTTCTTT. Together with reference TRBV7-2 and TRBJ1-1, the CDR3 gives the full variable domain: GAGVSQSPSNKVTEKGKDVELRCDPISGHTALYWYRQSLGQGLEFLIYFQGNSAPDKSGLPSDRFSAERTGGSVSTLTIQRTQQEDSAVYLCASSLGNMNTEAFFGQGTRLTVV.

Here the CDR3 DNA reads TGTGCCAGCGGCAGGGGTAATTCACCCCTCCACTTT. It is translated as CASGRGNSPLHF. The V and J genes are TRBV12-3 or TRBV12-4 and TRBJ1-6; D possibly corresponds to TRBD1 (6 bases). There are 12 residues in the CDR3. V dropped 8 bases and J dropped 6 bases, with 8 bases sitting between them.

V usage is TRBV19 and J usage is TRBJ1-1, with 7 bases identical to TRBD1. The CDR3 has 13 amino acids. The germline gives CDR1 LNHDA, CDR2 SQIVND (reference sequence). V lost 5 bases to trimming and J lost 7 bases; unmatched junction nucleotides: 7. The CDR3 sequence: CASSGTGANEAFF. The CDR3 coding sequence is TGTGCCAGTAGTGGTACAGGGGCCAATGAAGCTTTCTTT. Based on the CDR3 plus reference TRBV19 and TRBJ1-1, the full variable domain is DGGITQSPKYLFRKEGQNVTLSCEQNLNHDAMYWYRQDPGQGLRLIYYSQIVNDFQKGDIAEGYSVSREKKESFPLTVTSAQKNPTAFYLCASSGTGANEAFFGQGTRLTVV.

Details on this clone: Its ends do not fully match the called genes, so a read error is possible. The chain has TRBV2 and TRBJ2-7; 13 bases agree with TRBD2. Looked up from germline, CDR1 is SNHLY and CDR2 is FYNNEI. The CDR3 spans 11 residues. The CDR3 nucleotides read TGTGCCAGCATTCAGACTAGCGGGGGGAACTTC. As protein: CASIQTSGGNF.